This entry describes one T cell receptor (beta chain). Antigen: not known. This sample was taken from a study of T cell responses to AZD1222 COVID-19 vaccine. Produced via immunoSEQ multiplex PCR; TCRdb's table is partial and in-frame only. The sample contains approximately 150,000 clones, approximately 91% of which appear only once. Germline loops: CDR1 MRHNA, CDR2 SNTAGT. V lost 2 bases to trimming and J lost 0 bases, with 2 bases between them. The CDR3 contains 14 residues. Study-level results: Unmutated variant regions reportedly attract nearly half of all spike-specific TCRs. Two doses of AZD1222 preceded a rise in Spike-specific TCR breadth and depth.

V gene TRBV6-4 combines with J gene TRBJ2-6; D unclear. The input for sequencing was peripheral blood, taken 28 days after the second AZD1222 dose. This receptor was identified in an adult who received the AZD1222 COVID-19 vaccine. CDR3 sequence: CASSDNSGANVLTF. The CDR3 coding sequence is TGTGCCAGCAGTGACAACTCTGGGGCCAACGTCCTGACTTTC.